A single sample is the source of the 32 T cell receptor beta chains below, sequenced in a study of OX40 agonist ivuxolimab in advanced cancers. This table comes from immunoSEQ multiplex PCR, and its TCRdb copy is limited to in-frame clones, with some not included. The repertoire has some 90,000 clones, 92% of them found once; the top ten carry 1% to 1.3%. This specimen consisted of CD4+ or CD8+ T cells sorted from blood, obtained in a trial of the OX40 agonist ivuxolimab. All receptors come from an adult with an advanced solid tumor such as melanoma, head and neck, liver or kidney cancer.

The chain couples TRBV6-1 to TRBJ2-6; tentatively, D is TRBD1 (5 bases). V was cut by 6 bases and J by 1 base, with 10 bases left in between. The CDR3 has 15 amino acids. Germline CDR1 is MNHNS and CDR2 is SASEGT. This CDR3 reads CASRPGKSGANVLTF. The CDR3, as DNA: TGTGCCAGCAGACCAGGGAAATCTGGGGCCAACGTCCTGACTTTC.

There are a few counts of this clone. This sequence joins TRBV28 and TRBJ1-2, with D perhaps TRBD1 (5 bases). The germline V gene has CDR1 MDHEN and CDR2 SYDVKM. The CDR3 has 14 residues. Trimming took 3 bases from V and 1 from J, leaving 9 bases between them. DNA for the CDR3: TGTGCCAGCAGTTTTTGGACAAATAACTATGGCTACACCTTC. It specifies CASSFWTNNYGYTF.

The V and J genes are TRBV2 and TRBJ1-3, with D possibly matching TRBD1 (6 bases). The V end was cut by 4 bases, the J end by 0 bases, with 10 bases between. Germline V gene data show CDR1 as SNHLY and CDR2 as FYNNEI. The CDR3 contains 15 residues. CDR3 sequence: CASSGDNYSGNTIYF. Here the CDR3 DNA reads TGTGCCAGCAGTGGGGACAACTACTCTGGAAACACCATATATTTT.

The rearrangement links TRBV20-1 to TRBJ1-2; D uncertain. This CDR3 has 11 amino acids. The V gene lost 3 bases and the J gene lost 2 bases, with 4 bases spanning the gap. Germline assignment: CDR1 DFQATT and CDR2 SNEGSKA (reference sequence). CDR3 sequence (DNA): TGCAGTGCTAGCGAAAACTATGGCTACACCTTC. Translated: CSASENYGYTF.

The rearrangement joins TRBV27 to TRBJ2-6; 9 nucleotides agree with TRBD1. The length of the CDR3 is 18 residues. The V gene end was trimmed by 4 bases and the J gene end by 5 bases; junction bases not matched to a gene: 12. The V gene's germline CDR1 is MNHEY and CDR2 SMNVEV (reference sequence). The CDR3 here is CASSSLTGGNLRANVLTF. The CDR3 region has the DNA TGTGCCAGCAGTTCTCTGACAGGGGGGAACCTTAGGGCCAACGTCCTGACTTTC.

The chain carries TRBV5-1 and TRBJ2-5, with 7 bases aligning to TRBD2. This CDR3 region has 15 residues. Germline V lookup: CDR1 SGHRS, CDR2 YFSETQ. Unmatched junction bases numbered 7, after V lost 0 bases and J lost 5 bases. The CDR3: CASSLVASGGETQYF. CDR3 DNA sequence: TGCGCCAGCAGCTTGGTGGCTAGCGGAGGGGAGACCCAGTACTTC.

This chain connects TRBV10-3 to TRBJ1-1; no clear D. The CDR3 has 13 residues. Germline CDR1 ENHRY, CDR2 SYGVKD. The germline V and J ends were trimmed by 0 bases and 5 bases, with 7 bases remaining between them. The CDR3 coding sequence is TGTGCCATCAGTGAGTCAAGGGATACTGAAGCTTTCTTT. As protein: CAISESRDTEAFF.

The V call is TRBV6-6, the J call TRBJ2-2; D unresolved. Per the germline V gene, CDR1 is MNHNY and CDR2 is SVGAGI (reference sequence). The CDR3 sequence is 12 residues long. Trimming shortened V by 3 bases and J by 6 bases, and 5 bases separated the two germline ends. CDR3 sequence reads: CASSYLAGELFF. CDR3 DNA: TGTGCCAGCAGTTATCTCGCCGGGGAGCTGTTTTTT.

In this sample, this clone turned up once. The chain combines TRBV28 with TRBJ2-1; maybe TRBD2 (5 bases). Germline assignment: CDR1 MDHEN and CDR2 SYDVKM. V lost 3 bases and J 3 bases, leaving 15 bases between the germline ends. The CDR3 contains 16 residues. The CDR3 sequence: CASSLEGRAHYNEQFF. The CDR3 DNA sequence: TGTGCCAGCAGTTTGGAAGGGCGGGCACACTACAATGAGCAGTTCTTC.

This chain uses TRBV13 with TRBJ2-5; a weak D match, TRBD2 (5 bases). The J call may be mistaken, given a closer DNA end match to TRBJ2-7. The CDR3 has 14 amino acids. The germline CDR1 and CDR2 sequences are PRHDT and FYEKMQ (reference sequence). As DNA, the CDR3 is TGTGCCAGCAGCCCGCTTGCGGGCAACTACGAGCAGTACTTC. Its translation is CASSPLAGNYEQYF.

The chain has TRBV27 and TRBJ2-7; D not resolved. Between the trimmed V and J ends, which lost 2 bases and 6 bases, there was a span of 11 bases. CDR1 MNHEY and CDR2 SMNVEV come from the germline V gene (reference sequence). CDR3 length equals 13 residues. The CDR3 sequence: CASSLTTSGEQYF. In DNA form, the CDR3 reads TGTGCCAGCAGTTTAACTACCTCGGGCGAGCAGTACTTC.

This clone occurred a few times. The chain employs TRBV19 and TRBJ1-5; D is uncertain. Trimming left V 5 bases short and J 0 bases short, with 8 bases between. The CDR3 loop spans 14 amino acids. The germline CDR1 and CDR2 sequences are LNHDA and SQIVND (reference sequence). CDR3 residues: CASSYDTSNQPQHF. The CDR3 DNA follows: TGTGCCAGTAGTTACGATACTAGCAATCAGCCCCAGCATTTT. Variable domain in full (rest from reference TRBV19 and TRBJ1-5): DGGITQSPKYLFRKEGQNVTLSCEQNLNHDAMYWYRQDPGQGLRLIYYSQIVNDFQKGDIAEGYSVSREKKESFPLTVTSAQKNPTAFYLCASSYDTSNQPQHFGDGTRLSIL.

The chain is built from TRBV10-3 and TRBJ1-1; D not resolved. CDR1 is ENHRY and CDR2 is SYGVKD in the germline V gene. The CDR3 length is 13 residues. Trimming took off 6 bases at V and 5 bases at J, with 13 bases between the two ends. The CDR3 DNA reads as TGTGCCATCAGGGGTGGGCCAGGTACTGAAGCTTTCTTT. This sequence encodes CAIRGGPGTEAFF.

A remark on this clone: The same CDR3 arises from other DNA sequences in this sample as well. The chain has TRBV2 and TRBJ1-5; D not resolved. There are 14 residues in the CDR3. Germline assignment: CDR1 SNHLY and CDR2 FYNNEI. The V gene lost 8 bases and the J gene lost 2 bases, with 13 bases spanning the gap. This CDR3 reads CASSRGEGNQPQHF. DNA for the CDR3: TGTGCCAGCTCCCGGGGAGAAGGCAATCAGCCCCAGCATTTT.

The J gene is TRBJ1-2, the V gene TRBV5-8; D perhaps matches TRBD1 (5 bases). Trimming stripped 1 base from V and 3 bases from J, with 7 bases between. The CDR3 loop spans 13 amino acids. Germline V gene sequence: CDR1 SGHTS, CDR2 YDEGEE. CDR3 DNA sequence: TGTGCCAGCAGCTTGCAGGGACACTATGGCTACACCTTC. Translating gives CASSLQGHYGYTF.

This chain links TRBV19 with TRBJ1-1; D uncertain. Between the trimmed V and J ends, which lost 6 bases and 1 base, there was a span of 9 bases. CDR1 LNHDA and CDR2 SQIVND come from the germline V gene (reference sequence). The CDR3 is 13 residues long. DNA for the CDR3: TGTGCCAGTAGCATAAGGGAGAACACTGAAGCTTTCTTT. Its translation: CASSIRENTEAFF.

The chain uses TRBV7-9 and TRBJ2-5; D might be TRBD1 (6 bases). V lost 2 bases to trimming and J lost 7 bases, with 23 bases between them. The CDR3 runs to 17 residues. From germline, CDR1 is SEHNR and CDR2 FQNEAQ (reference sequence). Written as DNA, the CDR3 is TGTGCCAGCAGCTTACCTAGTAGTAACCTCAGAGGGGGGACCCAGTACTTC. Translated: CASSLPSSNLRGGTQYF.

The chain combines TRBV5-5 with TRBJ1-1; D call uncertain. Trimming left V 1 base short and J 1 base short, with 5 bases between. The CDR3 sequence is 13 residues long. Germline values: CDR1 SGHKS, CDR2 YYEKEE (reference sequence). CDR3 coding DNA: TGTGCCAGCAGCTTGCGGGGGAACACTGAAGCTTTCTTT. Protein product: CASSLRGNTEAFF.

The chain is built from TRBV6-5 and TRBJ2-7; 7 bases fit TRBD1. The CDR3 is 16 amino acids. Germline V gene sequence: CDR1 MNHEY, CDR2 SVGAGI. Germline trimming cut 0 bases from V and 4 bases from J; bases unmatched to any gene: 9. The CDR3 here is CASSYSRTGDRYEQYF. CDR3 DNA: TGTGCCAGCAGTTACTCACGGACAGGTGACAGGTACGAGCAGTACTTC.

The chain recombines TRBV19 with TRBJ2-5, with 7 bases identical to TRBD1. After removal of 5 bases from V and 2 bases from J, the junction contained 11 bases not matched to a gene. The CDR3 covers 16 residues. The germline V gene has CDR1 LNHDA and CDR2 SQIVND (reference sequence). This CDR3 reads CASSPGTGARQETQYF. The CDR3 region has the DNA TGTGCCAGTAGTCCCGGAACAGGGGCCCGGCAAGAGACCCAGTACTTC.

The rearrangement links TRBV7-9 to TRBJ1-4, with TRBD1 matching over 7 bases. Trimming cost V 5 bases and J 5 bases; bases outside gene matches: 5. This CDR3 has 14 amino acids. Germline V gene sequence: CDR1 SEHNR, CDR2 FQNEAQ (reference sequence). CDR3 protein: CASSLDRWNEKLFF. Written as DNA, the CDR3 is TGTGCCAGCAGCCTGGACAGGTGGAATGAAAAACTGTTTTTT.

CDR3 DNA: TGTGCCAGCAGTAGGACAGGGGGTGAAAAACTGTTTTTT. It codes for CASSRTGGEKLFF. The rearrangement uses TRBV4-2 and TRBJ1-4; TRBD1 agrees at 10 bases. The CDR3 totals 13 residues. Germline V lookup: CDR1 LGHNA, CDR2 YNFKEQ. V shed 6 bases, J shed 7 bases, and the junction held 2 bases outside the gene matches.

This sequence joins TRBV4-1 and TRBJ2-7; TRBD2 aligns across 10 bases. Germline V gives CDR1 MGHRA, CDR2 YSYEKL. V lost 0 bases to trimming and J lost 2 bases; unmatched junction nucleotides: 4. The CDR3 contains 16 residues. The CDR3 region has the DNA TGCGCCAGCAGCCAAGAAGTAGCGGGGGGACCCTACGAGCAGTACTTC. This sequence encodes CASSQEVAGGPYEQYF.

The sample holds a few counts of this clone. J is TRBJ1-1 and V is TRBV29-1; tentative D call: TRBD1 (6 bases). V was pared by 6 bases and J by 4 bases, with 12 bases between. CDR1 SQVTM and CDR2 ANQGSEA come from the germline V gene. The CDR3 consists of 12 residues. The DNA for the CDR3 is TGCAGCGTCGTCGGGGGGGCCACTGAAGCTTTCTTT. It encodes CSVVGGATEAFF.

This clone was picked up one time. The chain joins TRBV7-9 to TRBJ2-5, with no clear D. Trimming took off 1 base at V and 1 base at J, with 13 bases between the two ends. Germline CDR1 and CDR2: SEHNR and FQNEAQ (reference sequence). The CDR3 is 16 residues long. CDR3 loop: CASSLGKAVSQETQYF. The CDR3 bases are TGTGCCAGCAGCTTAGGAAAAGCCGTTTCCCAAGAGACCCAGTACTTC.

The chain recombines TRBV5-1 with TRBJ2-2; D remains ambiguous. Between the trimmed V and J ends, which lost 0 bases and 4 bases, there was a span of 10 bases. Germline V lookup: CDR1 SGHRS, CDR2 YFSETQ. The CDR3 contains 15 residues. DNA of the CDR3: TGCGCCAGCAGCTTGGCCGGTGGGCGCACCGGGGAGCTGTTTTTT. It specifies CASSLAGGRTGELFF.

The chain couples TRBV6-1 to TRBJ1-1, with D hard to call. The germline CDR1 and CDR2 sequences are MNHNS and SASEGT. CDR3 length: 14 residues. V lost 0 bases to trimming and J lost 2 bases, with 7 bases between them. CDR3 sequence: CASSEASSNTEAFF. The CDR3 DNA is TGTGCCAGCAGTGAAGCCTCCAGTAACACTGAAGCTTTCTTT.

This sequence joins TRBV5-1 and TRBJ2-2, with D perhaps TRBD1 or TRBD2 (5 bases each). CDR3 length: 15 amino acids. Trimming shortened V by 3 bases and J by 1 base, and 10 bases separated the two germline ends. Per germline, CDR1 SGHRS and CDR2 YFSETQ. The CDR3 loop is CASSSGRVNTGELFF. The CDR3 DNA sequence: TGCGCCAGCAGCTCGGGACGGGTGAACACCGGGGAGCTGTTTTTT.

V and J are TRBV4-2 and TRBJ2-3, with D perhaps TRBD2 (6 bases). CDR3 length: 15 residues. V lost 4 bases and J lost 0, with 11 bases in between. Germline loops: CDR1 LGHNA, CDR2 YNFKEQ. The CDR3 sequence: CASSLGLTSTDTQYF. The CDR3 DNA follows: TGTGCCAGCAGCCTGGGACTTACTAGCACAGATACGCAGTATTTT.

The rearrangement joins TRBV18 to TRBJ2-1; D might be TRBD1 (6 bases). With 4 bases removed from V and 3 bases from J, the gap between germline ends came to 13 bases. This CDR3 has 15 residues. Per germline, CDR1 KGHSH and CDR2 LQKENI. In DNA, the CDR3 is TGTGCCAGCTCACTGGCAGGGGCCCTCTACAATGAGCAGTTCTTC. It specifies CASSLAGALYNEQFF.

The V call is TRBV28, the J call TRBJ1-3; TRBD1 is a possible D gene (5 bases). Trimming took off 5 bases at V and 0 bases at J, with 14 bases between the two ends. Germline CDR1 and CDR2: MDHEN and SYDVKM. CDR3 length: 16 amino acids. CDR3 loop: CASSPHTGNSGNTIYF. CDR3 nucleotide sequence: TGTGCCAGCAGTCCGCATACAGGAAACTCTGGAAACACCATATATTTT.

The rearrangement joins TRBV30 to TRBJ1-5; D is perhaps TRBD1 (6 bases). The CDR3 runs to 13 residues. V gave up 3 bases and J gave up 4 bases, with 10 bases separating them. Germline V gives CDR1 GTSNPN, CDR2 SVGIG (reference sequence). CDR3 region: CAWRGQENQPQHF. The CDR3 region has the DNA TGTGCCTGGAGGGGACAAGAAAATCAGCCCCAGCATTTT.